This TCR beta chain was obtained from a study of OX40 agonist ivuxolimab in advanced cancers. Repertoires were generated with immunoSEQ multiplex PCR, while TCRdb's copy carries only in-frame clones and drops some. The sample has fewer than 25,000 clones; roughly 73% are singletons. The V end lost 0 bases, the J end lost 6 bases, and 10 bases lay between the germline ends. The CDR3 totals 14 residues. CDR1 and CDR2 from the germline V gene are SGHDT and YYEEEE. The sample holds many counts of this clone. Sequencing used CD4+ or CD8+ T cells sorted from blood, obtained in a trial of the OX40 agonist ivuxolimab. The sequence derives from an adult with an advanced solid tumor such as melanoma, head and neck, liver or kidney cancer. This rearrangement joins TRBV5-6 to TRBJ2-1, with D perhaps TRBD2 (5 bases). The CDR3 DNA reads as TGTGCCAGCAGCTTGGCGGGGAGCCGCAATGAGCAGTTCTTC. The encoded protein is CASSLAGSRNEQFF.